The clone carrying this TCR beta chain occurred many times. These data originate in a study of T-cell reconstitution after alpha-beta-depleted transplantation in children. Unique molecular identifiers were incorporated during preparation of the TCRbeta library. A single record per CDR3 protein comes from TCRdb applying MiXCR to the PCR reads. Among more than 85,000 distinct CDR3 sequences listed, 10% to 13% were seen once. With 0 bases removed from V and 5 bases from J, the gap between germline ends came to 16 bases. The CDR3 has 15 amino acids. Looked up from germline, CDR1 is SQVTM and CDR2 is ANQGSEA.

The sequence was obtained from a human donor who donated a stem cell graft to a child with acute lymphoblastic leukemia. The sample consisted of PBMCs from the stem cell graft donor, taken from the stem cell graft. J is TRBJ2-5 and V is TRBV29-1; tentatively, D is TRBD1 (8 bases). As DNA, the CDR3 is TGCAGCGTTGAAGATTTCGACAGGGGAGGGGAGACCCAGTACTTC. Translation gives CSVEDFDRGGETQYF.